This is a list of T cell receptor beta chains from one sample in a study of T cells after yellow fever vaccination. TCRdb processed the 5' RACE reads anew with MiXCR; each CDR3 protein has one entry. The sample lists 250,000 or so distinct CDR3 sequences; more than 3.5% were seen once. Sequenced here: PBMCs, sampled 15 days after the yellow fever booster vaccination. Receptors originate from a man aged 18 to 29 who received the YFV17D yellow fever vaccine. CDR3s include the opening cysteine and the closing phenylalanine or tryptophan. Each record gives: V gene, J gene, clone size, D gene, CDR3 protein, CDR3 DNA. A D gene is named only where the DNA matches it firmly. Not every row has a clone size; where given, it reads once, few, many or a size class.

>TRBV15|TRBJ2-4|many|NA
CATSRYEAGGLAKNIQYF
TGTGCCACCAGCAGATATGAAGCGGGTGGACTAGCCAAAAACATTCAGTACTTC
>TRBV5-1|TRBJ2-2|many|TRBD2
CASSLSLAGFNTGELFF
TGCGCCAGCAGCTTGTCGCTAGCGGGGTTCAACACCGGGGAGCTGTTTTTT
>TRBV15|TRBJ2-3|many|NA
CATSRDVAGRTDTQYF
TGTGCCACCAGCAGAGATGTGGCAGGACGCACAGATACGCAGTATTTT
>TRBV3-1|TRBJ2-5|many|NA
CASSQQTGETQYF
TGTGCCAGCAGCCAACAAACAGGGGAGACCCAGTACTTC
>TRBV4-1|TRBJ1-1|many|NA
CASSQGMNTEAFF
TGCGCCAGCAGCCAAGGGATGAACACTGAAGCTTTCTTT
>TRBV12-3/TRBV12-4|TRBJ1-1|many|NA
CASILGDGHTEAFF
TGTGCCAGCATCCTGGGGGACGGTCACACTGAAGCTTTCTTT
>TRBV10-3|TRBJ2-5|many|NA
CAISAGWGTVETQYF
TGTGCCATCAGTGCGGGGTGGGGGACGGTGGAGACCCAGTACTTC
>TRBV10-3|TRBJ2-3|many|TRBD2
CATRAGGITDTQYF
TGTGCCACCCGAGCGGGGGGGATCACAGATACGCAGTATTTT
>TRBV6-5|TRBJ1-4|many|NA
CASSLSRRGEKLFF
TGTGCCAGCAGTTTAAGCCGGAGAGGCGAAAAACTGTTTTTT
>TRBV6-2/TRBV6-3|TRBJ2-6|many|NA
CASSYSSGANVLTF
TGTGCCAGCAGTTACAGCTCTGGGGCCAACGTCCTGACTTTC
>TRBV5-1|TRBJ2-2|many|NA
CASSFAGVATGELFF
TGCGCCAGCAGCTTTGCAGGGGTCGCCACCGGGGAGCTGTTTTTT
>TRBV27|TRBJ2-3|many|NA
CASSLSSSGTGTGGTQYF
TGTGCCAGCAGTTTATCCTCTTCCGGGACCGGGACCGGAGGGACGCAGTATTTT
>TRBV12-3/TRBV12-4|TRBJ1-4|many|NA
CASSLGGHLTNEKLFF
TGTGCCAGCAGTTTAGGAGGACACCTAACTAATGAAAAACTGTTTTTT
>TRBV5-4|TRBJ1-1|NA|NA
CASSHQATEAFF
TGTGCCAGCAGCCACCAGGCGACAGAAGCTTTCTTT
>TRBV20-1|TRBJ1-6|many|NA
CSARDRDRSPLHF
TGCAGTGCTAGAGATCGGGACCGTTCACCCCTCCACTTT
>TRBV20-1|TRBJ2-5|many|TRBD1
CSADSRDRGRETQYF
TGCAGTGCCGACAGTCGGGACAGGGGGCGAGAGACCCAGTACTTC
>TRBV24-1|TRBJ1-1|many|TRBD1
CATSDSGQMNTEAFF
TGTGCCACCAGTGACTCGGGACAGATGAACACTGAAGCTTTCTTT
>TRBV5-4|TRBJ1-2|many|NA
CASSPRPVGTALGYTF
TGTGCCAGCAGCCCTAGGCCCGTTGGGACTGCACTTGGCTACACCTTC
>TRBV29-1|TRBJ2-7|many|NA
CSVLLGEQGYEQYF
TGCAGCGTTCTTCTGGGGGAACAGGGATACGAGCAGTACTTC
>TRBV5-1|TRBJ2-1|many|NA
CASSLGIGAYNEQFF
TGCGCCAGCAGCTTGGGAATTGGGGCCTACAATGAGCAGTTCTTC
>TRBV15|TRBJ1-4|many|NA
CATSRVATNEKLFF
TGTGCCACCAGCAGAGTTGCAACTAATGAAAAACTGTTTTTT
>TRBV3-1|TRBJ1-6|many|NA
CASSQQGLNSPLHF
TGTGCCAGCAGCCAACAGGGTCTTAATTCACCCCTCCACTTT
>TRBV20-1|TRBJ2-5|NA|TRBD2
CSARDARGGQETQYF
TGCAGTGCTAGAGATGCTCGGGGGGGCCAAGAGACCCAGTACTTC
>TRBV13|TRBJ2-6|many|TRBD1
CASRTTGDPSGANVLTF
TGTGCCAGCAGGACAACAGGGGACCCTTCTGGGGCCAACGTCCTGACTTTC
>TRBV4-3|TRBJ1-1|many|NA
CASSHSLPAGQNTEAFF
TGCGCCAGCAGCCACTCCCTGCCCGCGGGACAAAACACTGAAGCTTTCTTT
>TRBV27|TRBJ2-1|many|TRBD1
CASSEGAPRSNEQFF
TGTGCCAGCAGTGAGGGGGCCCCCCGTTCTAATGAGCAGTTCTTC
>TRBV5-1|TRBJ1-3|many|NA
CASSSGDLFRSSGNTIYF
TGCGCCAGCAGCTCTGGGGATCTTTTTAGGAGCTCTGGAAACACCATATATTTT
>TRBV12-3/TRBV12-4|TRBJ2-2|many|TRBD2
CASNLSGGAHTGELFF
TGTGCCAGCAACCTTAGCGGGGGGGCCCACACCGGGGAGCTGTTTTTT
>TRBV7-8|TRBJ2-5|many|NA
CASSLLGEEEGETQYF
TGTGCCAGCAGCTTACTAGGGGAAGAGGAGGGAGAGACCCAGTACTTC
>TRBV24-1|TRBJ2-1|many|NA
CATSVPILSQGGEQFF
TGTGCCACCAGTGTCCCTATACTTTCCCAGGGGGGCGAGCAGTTCTTC
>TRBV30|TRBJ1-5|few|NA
CAWSVGNSNQPQHF
TGTGCCTGGAGTGTGGGTAATAGCAATCAGCCCCAGCATTTT
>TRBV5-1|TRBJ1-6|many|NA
CASSPSRGSSPLHF
TGCGCCAGCAGCCCCTCACGGGGGAGTTCACCCCTCCACTTT
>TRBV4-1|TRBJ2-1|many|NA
CASSQERRGVDEQFF
TGCGCCAGCAGCCAAGAGCGACGGGGAGTCGATGAGCAGTTCTTC
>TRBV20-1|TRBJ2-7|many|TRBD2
CSARGLAVSYEQYF
TGCAGTGCTAGAGGACTAGCGGTCTCCTACGAGCAGTACTTC
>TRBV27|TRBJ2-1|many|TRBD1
CASSFGQGAGEQFF
TGTGCCAGCAGTTTTGGGCAGGGGGCCGGCGAGCAGTTCTTC
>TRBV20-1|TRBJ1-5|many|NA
CSARQSSSNQPQHF
TGCAGTGCTAGACAATCCAGCAGCAATCAGCCCCAGCATTTT
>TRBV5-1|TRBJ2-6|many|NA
CASSLDGGLGANVLTF
TGCGCCAGCAGCTTGGATGGGGGGCTCGGGGCCAACGTCCTGACTTTC
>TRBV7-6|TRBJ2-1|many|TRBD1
CASSSAGGEYNEQFF
TGTGCCAGCAGCTCTGCAGGGGGCGAATATAATGAGCAGTTCTTC
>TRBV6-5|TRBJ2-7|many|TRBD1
CASSGTVPYEQYF
TGTGCCAGCTCCGGGACAGTTCCTTACGAGCAGTACTTC
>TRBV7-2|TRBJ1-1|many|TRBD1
CASSVQGGYPEAFF
TGTGCCAGCAGCGTTCAGGGGGGGTACCCTGAAGCTTTCTTT
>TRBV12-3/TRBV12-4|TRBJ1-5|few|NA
CASNQGGGQPQHF
TGTGCCAGCAACCAGGGAGGCGGGCAGCCCCAGCATTTT
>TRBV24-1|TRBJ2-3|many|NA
CATSDPLQGTDTQYF
TGTGCCACCAGTGACCCCCTACAGGGTACAGATACGCAGTATTTT
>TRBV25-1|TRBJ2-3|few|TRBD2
CASSPLSGGRTDTQYF
TGTGCCAGCAGTCCCCTATCGGGGGGGCGCACAGATACGCAGTATTTT